Presented here are 18 T cell receptor beta chains from one specimen sequenced in a study of blood T cell repertoires in COVID-19. Profiling relied on immunoSEQ multiplex PCR, and the TCRdb table lists in-frame clones only, not all of them. The profile covers about 240,000 clones, with 87% appearing a single time and 2% to 3% taken by the ten largest. Source material: PBMCs or T cells enriched from blood (not recorded which). The receptors here all came from a young woman with acute COVID-19.

This chain uses TRBV6-2 or TRBV6-3 with TRBJ2-3, with 7 bases fitting TRBD2. This CDR3 contains 16 residues. J gave up 2 bases and V 6 bases, and 11 bases lay outside the gene matches. Germline V gene sequence: CDR1 MNHEY, CDR2 SVGEGT. The CDR3 sequence is CASSLHLGGTTDTQYF. The CDR3 bases are TGTGCCAGCAGCTTACACCTCGGGGGGACCACAGATACGCAGTATTTT.

The J gene is TRBJ1-6, the V gene TRBV18; perhaps TRBD1 as D (6 bases). Per the germline V gene, CDR1 is KGHSH and CDR2 is LQKENI. This CDR3 is built from 14 residues. V gave up 2 bases and J gave up 8 bases, with 10 bases separating them. Here the CDR3 reads CASSPSGEDSPLHF. DNA for the CDR3: TGTGCCAGCTCACCATCAGGGGAAGATTCACCCCTCCACTTT.

This clone was seen more than once but under ten times. This chain links TRBV19 with TRBJ1-1, with D perhaps matching TRBD1 (6 bases). The germline V gene has CDR1 LNHDA and CDR2 SQIVND (reference sequence). The length of the CDR3 is 14 residues. The V end was cut by 5 bases, the J end by 1 base, with 11 bases between. The chain's CDR3 is CASSFGTPNTEAFF. DNA of the CDR3: TGTGCCAGTAGTTTCGGGACACCGAACACTGAAGCTTTCTTT.

The chain carries TRBV7-2 and TRBJ1-2, with 8 bases matching TRBD1. This CDR3 contains 15 residues. Looked up from germline, CDR1 is SGHTA and CDR2 is FQGNSA. The trim removed 1 base at V and 7 bases at J, leaving 8 bases unmatched. The CDR3 spells CASSLVGQGVGGYTF. The CDR3 DNA is TGTGCCAGCAGCTTAGTTGGACAGGGAGTGGGTGGCTACACCTTC. Complete variable domain (other parts from reference TRBV7-2 and TRBJ1-2): GAGVSQSPSNKVTEKGKDVELRCDPISGHTALYWYRQSLGQGLEFLIYFQGNSAPDKSGLPSDRFSAERTGGSVSTLTIQRTQQEDSAVYLCASSLVGQGVGGYTFGSGTRLTVV.

The chain carries TRBV10-2 and TRBJ2-7, with D perhaps matching TRBD2 (6 bases). The CDR3 is 18 residues long. The germline CDR1 and CDR2 sequences are WSHSY and SAAADI. The V gene lost 0 bases and the J gene lost 0 bases, with 18 bases spanning the gap. The CDR3 DNA reads TGCGCCAGCAGTGAGTCGACTCTGGCGGGAACACCCTCCTACGAGCAGTACTTC. Translated, it gives CASSESTLAGTPSYEQYF.

V is TRBV6-5 and J is TRBJ1-1; the D gene is possibly TRBD1 (6 bases). The CDR3 sequence is 15 residues long. CDR1 MNHEY and CDR2 SVGAGI come from the germline V gene. Trimming stripped 5 bases from V and 6 bases from J, with 19 bases between. The CDR3 sequence is CASSHRQALGAEAFF. The CDR3 DNA reads as TGTGCCAGCAGTCATAGACAGGCACTCGGTGCTGAAGCTTTCTTT.

The chain links TRBV12-3 or TRBV12-4 to TRBJ2-5; tentative D call: TRBD1 (5 bases). The CDR3 has 13 amino acids. V lost 7 bases and J 5 bases, leaving 14 bases between the germline ends. CDR3 loop: CASTQGSMETQYF. DNA of the CDR3: TGTGCCAGCACCCAGGGTAGTATGGAGACCCAGTACTTC.

This clone has only one observation. The chain has TRBV6-2 or TRBV6-3 and TRBJ1-5, with 8 bases fitting TRBD1. From germline, CDR1 is MNHEY and CDR2 SVGEGT. V trimming: 0 bases; J trimming: 7 bases; junction bases outside the gene matches: 14. This CDR3 has 18 amino acids. CDR3 residues: CASSYSPSDRGVRQPQHF. The CDR3 DNA sequence: TGTGCCAGCAGTTACTCCCCGAGTGACAGGGGAGTGCGACAGCCCCAGCATTTT.

The CDR3: CASSIGRSYEQYF. CDR3 coding DNA: TGTGCCAGTAGTATAGGCAGAAGCTACGAGCAGTACTTC. V is TRBV19 and J is TRBJ2-7; no definite D call. Trimming took off 1 base at V and 3 bases at J, with 7 bases between the two ends. CDR3 length equals 13 residues. Germline V gives CDR1 LNHDA, CDR2 SQIVND (reference sequence). Based on the CDR3 plus reference TRBV19 and TRBJ2-7, the full variable domain is DGGITQSPKYLFRKEGQNVTLSCEQNLNHDAMYWYRQDPGQGLRLIYYSQIVNDFQKGDIAEGYSVSREKKESFPLTVTSAQKNPTAFYLCASSIGRSYEQYFGPGTRLTVT.

J is TRBJ1-2 and V is TRBV6-5; no clear D. The CDR3 extends over 13 amino acids. From germline, CDR1 is MNHEY and CDR2 SVGAGI. Trimming cost V 5 bases and J 2 bases, with 9 bases left between them. CDR3 amino acids: CASSPLHNYGYTF. CDR3 bases: TGTGCCAGCAGTCCCTTACACAACTATGGCTACACCTTC.

The rearrangement links TRBV19 to TRBJ2-7, with 7 bases identical to TRBD2. V lost 5 bases, J lost 1 base, and 8 bases stayed unmatched. This CDR3 contains 15 residues. Germline lookup yields CDR1 LNHDA and CDR2 SQIVND (reference sequence). The CDR3 protein is CASSSGAGVSYEQYF. CDR3 nucleotides: TGTGCCAGTAGTTCTGGGGCGGGGGTTTCCTACGAGCAGTACTTC.

This clone occurred once. The gene calls are TRBV29-1 and TRBJ1-3; D not certain. Per the germline V gene, CDR1 is SQVTM and CDR2 is ANQGSEA. Trimming took 3 bases from V and 2 from J, leaving 8 bases between them. The length of the CDR3 is 13 residues. For the CDR3, the DNA is TGCAGCGTTGATGTGGAGACTGGAAACACCATATATTTT. It encodes CSVDVETGNTIYF.

J is TRBJ2-7 and V is TRBV28; TRBD2 matches at 7 bases. The CDR3 length is 13 residues. From germline, CDR1 is MDHEN and CDR2 SYDVKM. With V trimmed by 6 bases and J by 9 bases, 11 bases remained unmatched. The CDR3 region is CASRPPGGKGQYF. Here the CDR3 DNA reads TGTGCCAGCAGACCCCCGGGGGGAAAGGGGCAGTACTTC.

The chain joins TRBV3-1 (or the pseudogene TRBV3-2) to TRBJ1-5, with D perhaps TRBD1 (6 bases). The ends were cut back, 1 base at V and 2 bases at J, with 12 bases in the middle. This CDR3 is built from 16 residues. Germline CDR1 is LGHDT and CDR2 is YNNKEL (reference sequence). As DNA, the CDR3 is TGTGCCAGCAGCCAAGCATACAGGGCGGGCAATCAGCCCCAGCATTTT. Translation gives CASSQAYRAGNQPQHF.

The chain carries TRBV9 and TRBJ2-1; D may be TRBD2 (5 bases). The V gene lost 0 bases and the J gene lost 3 bases, with 10 bases spanning the gap. This CDR3 is built from 15 residues. Germline V gene sequence: CDR1 SGDLS, CDR2 YYNGEE. This CDR3 reads CASSVGPAVYNEQFF. The CDR3 region has the DNA TGTGCCAGCAGCGTAGGGCCAGCGGTCTACAATGAGCAGTTCTTC.

The V and J genes are TRBV10-2 and TRBJ2-1, with D perhaps TRBD2 (5 bases). In germline, CDR1 is WSHSY, CDR2 SAAADI. The CDR3 totals 16 residues. Trimming shortened V by 5 bases and J by 2 bases, and 16 bases separated the two germline ends. The CDR3 nucleotides read TGCGCCAGCAGTCTCCTAACGGGGAACACCTACAATGAGCAGTTCTTC. It yields the protein CASSLLTGNTYNEQFF.

This chain links TRBV5-1 with TRBJ1-1, with D unresolved. CDR3 length: 14 residues. V was pared by 2 bases and J by 2 bases, with 10 bases between. Germline V lookup: CDR1 SGHRS, CDR2 YFSETQ. The CDR3 sequence is CASSFEGLNTEAFF. The CDR3 DNA follows: TGCGCCAGCAGCTTTGAGGGTTTAAACACTGAAGCTTTCTTT.

The V and J genes are TRBV2 and TRBJ2-7; 7 nucleotides agree with TRBD1. Unmatched junction bases numbered 14, after V lost 4 bases and J lost 5 bases. The V gene's germline CDR1 is SNHLY and CDR2 FYNNEI. CDR3 size: 16 residues. The CDR3 loop reads CASSVDTPRGSDEQYF. The CDR3 DNA reads TGTGCCAGCAGTGTCGACACTCCCAGGGGGTCGGACGAGCAGTACTTC.